What follows are 8 T cell receptor beta chains derived from one specimen sequenced in a study of blood T cell repertoires in COVID-19. The repertoire was sequenced with immunoSEQ multiplex PCR; TCRdb's copy has only in-frame clones and lacks some. Of tens of thousands of clones listed, over 70% are singletons. Sequencing was carried out using peripheral blood. Receptor source: a man aged 50-59 years with active or convalescent COVID-19.

This clone has just a few counts. V usage is TRBV4-2 and J usage is TRBJ1-1; D perhaps matches TRBD1 (6 bases). The CDR3 has 16 amino acids. V lost 0 bases and J lost 4, with 15 bases in between. Germline V gene data show CDR1 as LGHNA and CDR2 as YNFKEQ. The CDR3 nucleotides read TGTGCCAGCAGCCAAGATCGGGGGGGCTGGCGCACTGAAGCTTTCTTT. This translates into CASSQDRGGWRTEAFF.

V usage is TRBV11-2 and J usage is TRBJ2-4, with 11 bases that match TRBD2. The CDR3 extends over 19 amino acids. The germline gives CDR1 SGHAT, CDR2 FQNNGV. V gave up 0 bases and J gave up 9 bases; unmatched junction bases: 16. The CDR3 reads CASSLDRSGFSGGAIIQYF. The CDR3 DNA reads as TGTGCCAGCAGCTTAGATCGGTCAGGTTTTAGCGGGGGGGCAATCATTCAGTACTTC. The whole variable domain, filled in from reference TRBV11-2 and TRBJ2-4, reads EAGVAQSPRYKIIEKRQSVAFWCNPISGHATLYWYQQILGQGPKLLIQFQNNGVVDDSQLPKDRFSAERLKGVDSTLKIQPAKLEDSAVYLCASSLDRSGFSGGAIIQYFGAGTRLSVL.

The chain is built from TRBV4-3 and TRBJ1-5; no reliable D call. The germline V and J ends were trimmed by 0 bases and 7 bases, with 7 bases remaining between them. CDR1 and CDR2 (germline): LGHNA, YSLEER. The CDR3 is 13 amino acids. The DNA for the CDR3 is TGCGCCAGCAGCCAAGATCGCGGGCAGCCCCAGCATTTT. Translated: CASSQDRGQPQHF.

The J gene is TRBJ2-3, the V gene TRBV18; 7 bases align to TRBD2. With V trimmed by 1 base and J by 5 bases, 6 bases remained unmatched. Germline V lookup: CDR1 KGHSH, CDR2 LQKENI. The CDR3 loop spans 15 amino acids. The CDR3, as DNA: TGTGCCAGCTCACCACGGAGGGAGCGGGGAGATACGCAGTATTTT. The encoded protein is CASSPRRERGDTQYF.

The chain carries TRBV27 and TRBJ1-2, with 11 bases that match TRBD1. The CDR3 runs 18 residues. The ends lost 0 bases at V and 7 bases at J; junction bases unmatched: 13. CDR1 is MNHEY and CDR2 is SMNVEV in the germline V gene (reference sequence). The CDR3 region is CASSLSLGQGVFDPGYTF. The CDR3 DNA reads as TGTGCCAGCAGTTTATCGCTGGGACAGGGGGTTTTTGACCCTGGCTACACCTTC.

The table lists this clone with many counts. The genes are TRBV30 and TRBJ2-1; D is undetermined. V lost 3 bases and J lost 5, with 11 bases in between. Per germline, CDR1 GTSNPN and CDR2 SVGIG (reference sequence). The CDR3 loop spans 13 amino acids. The CDR3 nucleotides are TGTGCCTGGAGCAGGTTTTTCAACAATGAGCAGTTCTTC. This encodes CAWSRFFNNEQFF. Full variable domain (remainder filled in from reference TRBV30 and TRBJ2-1): SQTIHQWPATLVQPVGSPLSLECTVEGTSNPNLYWYRQAAGRGLQLLFYSVGIGQISSEVPQNLSASRPQDRQFILSSKKLLLSDSGFYLCAWSRFFNNEQFFGPGTRLTVL.

In DNA, the CDR3 is TGTGCCAGCAGTTACTCCCATTTGACAGGGGCTTACGAGCAGTACTTC. Encoded protein: CASSYSHLTGAYEQYF. The chain recombines TRBV6-5 with TRBJ2-7, with 8 nucleotides matching TRBD1. Germline CDR1 reads MNHEY; CDR2 reads SVGAGI. V lost 0 bases to trimming and J lost 4 bases; unmatched junction nucleotides: 8. CDR3 length: 16 amino acids.

V is TRBV9 and J is TRBJ1-1, with 9 bases fitting TRBD1. The CDR3 spans 15 residues. Germline V gene data show CDR1 as SGDLS and CDR2 as YYNGEE. Unmatched junction bases numbered 5, after V lost 0 bases and J lost 5 bases. CDR3 amino acids: CASSVVGDRETEAFF. CDR3 nucleotides: TGTGCCAGCAGCGTAGTGGGGGACAGGGAGACTGAAGCTTTCTTT.